This T cell receptor beta chain was obtained from a study of immune cell composition in non-small cell lung cancer. The table lists this clone with a few counts. Its cognate antigen is unknown. The data were produced by immunoSEQ multiplex PCR, yet TCRdb's version contains in-frame clones alone and is incomplete. This table holds under 9,000 clones, roughly 68% found once. The CDR3 sequence is 16 residues long. Germline V gene sequence: CDR1 SGHTA, CDR2 FQGNSA. V lost 7 bases, J lost 7 bases, and 16 bases stayed unmatched. Study conclusions and caveats: Top 10 clone scores and clonality were higher in squamous than adenocarcinoma.

J is TRBJ2-1 and V is TRBV7-2; 7 bases match TRBD2. Source material: lung tumor tissue. The TCR comes from a human donor with non-small cell lung cancer. In DNA, the CDR3 is TGTGCCAGCACCAAAAACAGAGCGGGACTTCGGAATGAGCAGTTCTTC. Translating gives CASTKNRAGLRNEQFF.